This TCR beta chain came from a study of blood T cell repertoires in COVID-19. Original processing methods: Nucleated cell counts were estimated from reference gene primer amplification. Clones were sequenced by immunoSEQ multiplex PCR, and TCRdb holds only the in-frame ones, with some missing. That table gives V, J and clone size, and the DNA gave D and trimming. The top ten clones hold around 16% of a sample with approximately 100,000 clones, 80% to 90% of them seen once. This CDR3 is 16 amino acids long. Germline V lookup: CDR1 MGHRA, CDR2 YSYEKL. Trimming took 0 bases from V and 3 from J, leaving 12 bases between them.

The V and J genes are TRBV4-1 and TRBJ1-5; the D gene is possibly TRBD1 (5 bases). This clonotype was obtained from a man between 50 and 59 years old with acute or convalescent COVID-19. The sample consisted of peripheral blood. CDR3 region: CASSQDAGGVNQPQHF. CDR3 sequence (DNA): TGCGCCAGCAGCCAAGATGCGGGAGGGGTCAATCAGCCCCAGCATTTT.